This T cell receptor beta chain comes out of a study of cytomegalovirus exposure and HLA in healthy donors. Study conclusions and caveats: Certain sequence variants were highly shared and formed a cluster, and this cluster was likely a sequencing artifact.

Comment on this clone: Its target is not known.

This CDR3 region has 15 residues. In germline, CDR1 is SGHVS, CDR2 FQNEAQ. Trimming took off 1 base at V and 3 bases at J, with 11 bases between the two ends. 60 Vbeta and 13 Jbeta primers were used in PCR. Only in-frame clones appear in the TCRdb table, and some are missing; sequencing was by immunoSEQ multiplex PCR. The table shows under 300,000 clones, with approximately 81% occurring only once. The rearrangement uses TRBV7-8 and TRBJ2-3; D is perhaps TRBD2 (6 bases). Sequencing input: PBMCs. The sequence was obtained from a woman aged 55-75 years in good health and CMV-seropositive. The CDR3 spells CASSLGGGRTDTQYF. CDR3 nucleotides: TGTGCCAGCAGCTTAGGCGGAGGGAGGACAGATACGCAGTATTTT. Using reference TRBV7-8 and TRBJ2-3 for the parts outside the CDR3, the full variable domain is GAGVSQSPRYKVAKRGQDVALRCDPISGHVSLFWYQQALGQGPEFLTYFQNEAQLDKSGLPSDRFFAERPEGSVSTLKIQRTQQEDSAVYLCASSLGGGRTDTQYFGPGTRLTVL.